This entry concerns a single T cell receptor beta chain. The germline V gene encodes CDR1 LGHDT and CDR2 YNNKEL (reference sequence). CDR3 length equals 19 residues. V shed 2 bases and J 3 bases; nucleotides not matched to a gene: 10. In the original workflow: Cell counts per sample came from amplifying reference gene primers. TCRdb's copy holds only in-frame clones and misses some; the assay was immunoSEQ multiplex PCR. V and J calls and clone size are as listed in that table; D and trimming were resolved from the DNA. Among about 98,000 clones listed, almost 85% were seen once. This sample was taken from a study of blood T cell repertoires in COVID-19. Background on the study: Both acute and convalescent COVID-19 samples were obtained from the United States, Italy and Spain. PBMCs, B-cell-depleted T cells, or T cells provided the cDNA or gDNA that made up the material.

The receptor comes from a man in his forties with active or convalescent COVID-19. The sequencing input was peripheral blood. V usage is TRBV3-1 (or the pseudogene TRBV3-2) and J usage is TRBJ1-6, with 10 bases aligning to TRBD1. The DNA for the CDR3 is TGTGCCAGCAGCCAACCTAGTCGACAGGGGGCTTTCTATAATTCACCCCTCCACTTT. Translation: CASSQPSRQGAFYNSPLHF.